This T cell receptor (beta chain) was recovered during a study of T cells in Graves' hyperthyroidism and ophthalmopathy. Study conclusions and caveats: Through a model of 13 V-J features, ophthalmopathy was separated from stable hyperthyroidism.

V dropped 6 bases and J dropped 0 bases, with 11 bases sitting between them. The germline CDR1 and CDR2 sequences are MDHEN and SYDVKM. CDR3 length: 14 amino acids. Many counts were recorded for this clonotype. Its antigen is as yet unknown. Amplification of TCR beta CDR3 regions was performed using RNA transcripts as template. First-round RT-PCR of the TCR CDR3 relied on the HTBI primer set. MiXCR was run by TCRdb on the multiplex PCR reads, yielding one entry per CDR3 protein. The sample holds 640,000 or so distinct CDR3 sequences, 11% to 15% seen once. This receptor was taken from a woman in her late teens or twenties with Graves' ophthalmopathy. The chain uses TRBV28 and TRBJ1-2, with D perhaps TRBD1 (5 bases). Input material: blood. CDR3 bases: TGTGCCAGCAGCCTGACAGATCCTAACTATGGCTACACCTTC. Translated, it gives CASSLTDPNYGYTF.